These T cell receptor beta chains were read from a single sample in a study of cytomegalovirus exposure and HLA in healthy donors. The data were produced by immunoSEQ multiplex PCR, yet TCRdb's version contains in-frame clones alone and is incomplete. The repertoire holds approximately 150,000 clones, with approximately 80% as singletons. Sequencing was carried out using PBMCs. The receptors here all came from a woman in her thirties or forties in good health and CMV-seropositive. The CDR3 runs from the conserved cysteine through the conserved F or W. The D gene is left open where the match is weak. The size of a clone is reported for some rows only, either as once, few or many, or as a class for expanded clones.

>TRBJ1-1|-|TRBD1|TRBV28
TGTGCCAGCAGTTTATCCATTGCAGGGGGCCTGAACACTGAAGCTTTCTTT
CASSLSIAGGLNTEAFF
>TRBJ2-7|-|TRBD2|TRBV4-2
TGTGCCAGCAGCCCGGGGACTAGCGGCCCCTACGAGCAGTACTTC
CASSPGTSGPYEQYF
>TRBJ1-2|-|-|TRBV10-3
TGTGCCATCAGTGAAGTCGCAGGGGCGAGTAGCTACACCTTC
CAISEVAGASSYTF
>TRBJ1-2|-|-|TRBV28
TGTGCCAGCAGTTTATCGAGTGAAAACTATGGCTACACCTTC
CASSLSSENYGYTF
>TRBJ2-1|few|TRBD1|TRBV5-4
TGTGCCAGCAGCCGTCGACAGGGGGCGATGGGCAATGAGCAGTTCTTC
CASSRRQGAMGNEQFF
>TRBJ1-1|-|-|TRBV21-1
TGTGCCAGCAGCGCAGGGGGAAACACTGAAGCTTTCTTT
CASSAGGNTEAFF
>TRBJ2-7|-|-|TRBV10-1
TGCGCCAGCAGTGAAGCGGTACATAGCTCCTACGAGCAGTACTTC
CASSEAVHSSYEQYF
>TRBJ1-5|-|-|TRBV2
TGTGCCAGCTCGGGGGGAGGGAACAATCAGCCCCAGCATTTT
CASSGGGNNQPQHF
>TRBJ2-2|-|TRBD1|TRBV12-5
TGTGCTAGTGGTTTGGCCGTGACAGGGGGCGACACCGGGGAGCTGTTTTTT
CASGLAVTGGDTGELFF
>TRBJ2-2|few|TRBD2|TRBV7-7
TGTGCCAGCAGACCGACTAGCGGGAACACCGGGGAGCTGTTTTTT
CASRPTSGNTGELFF
>TRBJ2-6|-|-|TRBV19
TGTGCCAGTAGTACTCTAGGCCGTCAAAGCTCTGGGGCCAACGTCCTGACTTTC
CASSTLGRQSSGANVLTF
>TRBJ1-2|-|-|TRBV10-1
TGCGCCAGCAGTGAGGGGGCTTATGGCTACACCTTC
CASSEGAYGYTF
>TRBJ2-7|-|-|TRBV18
TGTGCCAGCTCACCAGTTAGTACAGGTGACGAGCAGTACTTC
CASSPVSTGDEQYF
>TRBJ2-4|-|TRBD1|TRBV7-2
TGTGCCAGCAGCCCAAAAGGGACAGGGACAGGGGCCAAAAACATTCAGTACTTC
CASSPKGTGTGAKNIQYF
>TRBJ2-5|-|-|TRBV11-2
TGTGCCAGCAGCTTAGTGGTAGGGGACCAAGAGACCCAGTACTTC
CASSLVVGDQETQYF
>TRBJ1-6|once|-|TRBV25-1
TGTGCCAGCAGACAGGTTAATAATTCACCCCCCCACTTT
CASRQVNNSPPHF
>TRBJ1-2|-|-|TRBV28
TGTGCCAGCAGTTCGACGGTCCCGGGGGGCTACACCTTC
CASSSTVPGGYTF
>TRBJ2-5|-|TRBD2|TRBV2
TGTGCCAGCAGCGGACTAGCGGGGGATATTCAAGAGACCCAGTACTTC
CASSGLAGDIQETQYF
>TRBJ1-2|-|TRBD1|TRBV13
TGTGCCAGCAGCCGTAAAACTGACAGGGCAGGCGGCTACACCTTC
CASSRKTDRAGGYTF
>TRBJ2-1|-|TRBD2|TRBV4-1
TGCGCCAGCAGCCAGGCAGGACTAGCGGCCAAGGGTGAGCAGTTCTTC
CASSQAGLAAKGEQFF
>TRBJ2-5|-|TRBD2|TRBV7-2
TGTGCCAGCAGCTTAGTTTTGGGACTAGCGGGAGCAGAGACCCAGTACTTC
CASSLVLGLAGAETQYF
>TRBJ2-3|-|TRBD2|TRBV30
TGTGCCTGGAGTGGCATTGGGGCTAGCGGACCCACAGATACGCAGTATTTT
CAWSGIGASGPTDTQYF
>TRBJ1-5|few|-|TRBV4-2
TGTGCCAGCAGCCTTCGACACGGATCGGATCAGCCCCAGCATTTT
CASSLRHGSDQPQHF
>TRBJ2-1|-|TRBD2|TRBV7-6
TGTGCCAGCAGCTCGCCCGGGACTAGCGGGAGCAATGAGCAGTTCTTC
CASSSPGTSGSNEQFF
>TRBJ2-1|-|-|TRBV5-1
TGCGCCAGCAGCTGGCGGGACAGCAACAATGAGCAGTTCTTC
CASSWRDSNNEQFF
>TRBJ2-3|-|-|TRBV6-5
TGTGCCAGCAGCCGACAGGGCACAGATACGCAGTATTTT
CASSRQGTDTQYF
>TRBJ1-6|-|-|TRBV5-1
TGCGCCAGCAGTACGATGTTGGGGGGAAATAATTCACCCCTCCACTTT
CASSTMLGGNNSPLHF
>TRBJ1-2|-|-|TRBV7-9
TGTGCCAGCAGCTTAGGGTCCCTAAGTTATGGCTACACCTTC
CASSLGSLSYGYTF
>TRBJ2-1|-|-|TRBV20-1
TGCAGTGCTAGTGAGGCGGGTGAGCAGTTCTTC
CSASEAGEQFF
>TRBJ1-1|-|-|TRBV5-1
TGCGCCAGCAGCAGAGACTCCCGTGGGACTGAAGCTTTCTTT
CASSRDSRGTEAFF
>TRBJ2-7|-|-|TRBV9
TGTGCCAGCAGCGTCGGCAGACTCGACGAGCAGTACTTC
CASSVGRLDEQYF
>TRBJ2-7|-|TRBD2|TRBV9
TGTGCCAGCAGCGTAGAAGCTAGCGGGGACTTATACGAGCAGTACTTC
CASSVEASGDLYEQYF
>TRBJ1-3|-|TRBD1|TRBV6-6
TGTGCCAGCAGTCAAACCGGGACAGCTGGAAACACCATATATTTT
CASSQTGTAGNTIYF
>TRBJ2-5|-|TRBD1|TRBV6-6
TGTGCCAGCAGTTACGGCGGACAGGGAAGCGGAGAGACCCAGTACTTC
CASSYGGQGSGETQYF
>TRBJ2-3|-|TRBD2|TRBV5-1
TGCGCCAGCAGCGCAACTAGCGGGAGTAAGGATACGCAGTATTTT
CASSATSGSKDTQYF
>TRBJ2-3|-|-|TRBV5-1
TGCGCCAGCTTTTTGGAAGGGGGAGTTGGGACAGATACGCAGTATTTT
CASFLEGGVGTDTQYF
>TRBJ1-5|-|-|TRBV6-5
TGTGCCAGCACCCCGACAGGTTTCAGGCCCCAGCATTTT
CASTPTGFRPQHF
>TRBJ2-7|-|-|TRBV6-6
TGTGCCAGCAGTCCCTCCCTAGCCTCGGGGCAGTACTTC
CASSPSLASGQYF
>TRBJ2-1|once|-|TRBV19
TGTGCCAGTACGATATCCCCGGGGTACTACAATGAGCAGTTCTTC
CASTISPGYYNEQFF
>TRBJ2-7|-|TRBD2|TRBV27
TGTGCCAGCAGTTTAGGTCTGGGGGGGTACGAGCAGTACTTC
CASSLGLGGYEQYF
>TRBJ2-5|-|-|TRBV7-2
TGTGCCAGCAGCTCCAGGGGTGGGAATTTTAACGGGGAGACCCAGTACTTC
CASSSRGGNFNGETQYF
>TRBJ2-1|-|TRBD2|TRBV11-3
TGTGCCAGCAGCTCTCGGCGGGAGGGGTCCTACAATGAGCAGTTCTTC
CASSSRREGSYNEQFF
>TRBJ2-2|-|-|TRBV5-1
TGCGCCAGCAGCTTGGGTAGCACCGGGGAGCTGTTTTTT
CASSLGSTGELFF
>TRBJ1-5|-|-|TRBV18
TGTGCCAGCTCACGTGACAGAGATCAGCCCCAGCATTTT
CASSRDRDQPQHF
>TRBJ2-7|-|-|TRBV5-1
TGCGCCAGCAGCAGCGGGACAGGATCGTTAGAGCAGTACTTC
CASSSGTGSLEQYF
>TRBJ1-2|-|TRBD1|TRBV5-8
TGTGCCAGCTACCCGGGACAGGGGTACTATGGCTACACCTTC
CASYPGQGYYGYTF
>TRBJ2-3|-|-|TRBV27
TGTGCCAGCAGTGTACGATCGGCAGATACGCAGTATTTT
CASSVRSADTQYF